What follows is one T cell receptor beta chain and its context. Germline V gene lookup returns CDR1 SGHTA and CDR2 FQGTGA. Trimming cost V 5 bases and J 2 bases; bases outside gene matches: 9. The CDR3 has 16 residues. These data are taken from a study of shared clonotypes between healthy human individuals. This table comes from immunoSEQ multiplex PCR, and its TCRdb copy is limited to in-frame clones, with some not included. The sample has around 340,000 clones; 73% are singletons. The TCR originated in a man aged 25 to 40 in good health. Sequences were obtained from memory CD4+ T cells sorted from blood. Subset defined: CD45RA-negative fraction. The chain recombines TRBV7-3 with TRBJ2-3; 8 bases map to TRBD2. The CDR3 spells CASSPGGRSATDTQYF. CDR3 coding DNA: TGTGCCAGCAGCCCTGGCGGGAGGTCTGCCACAGATACGCAGTATTTT. Full variable domain (missing parts from reference TRBV7-3 and TRBJ2-3): GAGVSQTPSNKVTEKGKYVELRCDPISGHTALYWYRQSLGQGPEFLIYFQGTGAADDSGLPNDRFFAVRPEGSVSTLKIQRTERGDSAVYLCASSPGGRSATDTQYFGPGTRLTVL.